These 26 T cell receptor beta chains originate from one sample sequenced in a study of blood T cell repertoires in COVID-19. Repertoires were generated with immunoSEQ multiplex PCR, while TCRdb's copy carries only in-frame clones and drops some. The data contain 150,000 or so clones, about 89% of them seen just once; the ten biggest clones take up about 4.1%. Input material: peripheral blood. The receptors originated from a man in his fifties or sixties with COVID-19, enrolled during active disease.

This clone is a singleton in its sample. The chain links TRBV5-1 to TRBJ1-5; D may be TRBD1 (5 bases). V was cut by 0 bases and J by 2 bases, with 9 bases left in between. Germline CDR1 reads SGHRS; CDR2 reads YFSETQ. There are 15 residues in the CDR3. The DNA of the CDR3 is TGCGCCAGCAGCTTGGGGGGGGTTGGCAATCAGCCCCAGCATTTT. Translation gives CASSLGGVGNQPQHF.

This clone has just one count. The V gene is TRBV27, the J gene TRBJ1-2, with TRBD1 as a possible D gene (6 bases). Germline V lookup: CDR1 MNHEY, CDR2 SMNVEV (reference sequence). The ends were cut back, 3 bases at V and 7 bases at J, with 15 bases in the middle. This CDR3 spans 14 amino acids. CDR3 DNA sequence: TGTGCCAGCAGTTTTAACAGGGCGTTGGGTGGCTACACCTTC. Its translation is CASSFNRALGGYTF.

This clone was counted a single time. The chain carries TRBV18 and TRBJ1-5; perhaps TRBD1 as D (5 bases). V was cut by 5 bases and J by 10 bases, with 21 bases left in between. From germline, CDR1 is KGHSH and CDR2 LQKENI. The CDR3 spans 15 residues. This CDR3 reads CASSTVGAGGSPQHF. In DNA form, the CDR3 reads TGTGCCAGCTCAACTGTTGGGGCAGGAGGGTCACCCCAGCATTTT.

This chain links TRBV18 with TRBJ1-1; 7 bases are shared with TRBD1. The trim removed 3 bases at V and 4 bases at J, leaving 5 bases unmatched. The germline V gene encodes CDR1 KGHSH and CDR2 LQKENI. The CDR3 totals 14 residues. The CDR3 sequence: CASSPRTGATEAFF. CDR3 DNA sequence: TGTGCCAGCTCACCGCGCACAGGGGCCACTGAAGCTTTCTTT.

The chain links TRBV6-5 to TRBJ2-3; no firm D call. With 0 bases removed from V and 2 bases from J, the gap between germline ends came to 3 bases. Germline V gene lookup returns CDR1 MNHEY and CDR2 SVGAGI. The CDR3 extends over 13 amino acids. The CDR3 region is CASSYSLTDTQYF. The CDR3 DNA reads TGTGCCAGCAGTTACTCCCTCACAGATACGCAGTATTTT.

This clone was counted between two and nine times. The rearrangement uses TRBV13 and TRBJ2-7; D might be TRBD1 (6 bases). Between the trimmed V and J ends, which lost 3 bases and 0 bases, there was a span of 15 bases. Germline values: CDR1 PRHDT, CDR2 FYEKMQ (reference sequence). This CDR3 is 16 amino acids long. The CDR3 loop is CASSFAGTLSSYEQYF. CDR3 bases: TGTGCCAGCAGCTTTGCCGGGACACTGAGCTCCTACGAGCAGTACTTC.

CDR3 coding DNA: TGTGCCAGCAGCTTTTCGGGCGGGGGGGCTCTTTACAATGAGCAGTTCTTC. Residues: CASSFSGGGALYNEQFF. The chain recombines TRBV7-9 with TRBJ2-1; the match to TRBD2 covers 9 bases. Germline V gene lookup returns CDR1 SEHNR and CDR2 FQNEAQ (reference sequence). The J segment lost 4 bases and the V segment lost 3 bases, leaving 10 bases of the junction unmatched. This CDR3 is built from 17 residues.

The rearrangement links TRBV18 to TRBJ1-4; 9 nucleotides match TRBD1. Germline-derived CDR1 and CDR2 are KGHSH and LQKENI. With 4 bases clipped from V and 3 bases from J, the junction kept 9 bases outside the gene matches. There are 17 residues in the CDR3. The CDR3 DNA reads as TGTGCCAGCTCACAAGAACAGGGGGCAGGAGCTAATGAAAAACTGTTTTTT. It yields the protein CASSQEQGAGANEKLFF. Based on the CDR3 plus reference TRBV18 and TRBJ1-4, the full variable domain is NAGVMQNPRHLVRRRGQEARLRCSPMKGHSHVYWYRQLPEEGLKFMVYLQKENIIDESGMPKERFSAEFPKEGPSILRIQQVVRGDSAAYFCASSQEQGAGANEKLFFGSGTQLSVL.

The chain is built from TRBV7-9 and TRBJ1-1; D ambiguous. The V and J ends lost 3 bases and 3 bases respectively, with 5 bases between them. Germline CDR1 and CDR2: SEHNR and FQNEAQ (reference sequence). The CDR3 is 12 residues long. The CDR3 nucleotides read TGTGCCAGCAGCTTCTATCACACTGAAGCTTTCTTT. It yields the protein CASSFYHTEAFF.

This clone was seen once. This chain joins TRBV5-1 and TRBJ1-1; possibly TRBD1 for D (6 bases). The CDR3 covers 16 residues. Trimming removed 6 bases at V and 0 bases at J, with 18 bases between. Germline V gives CDR1 SGHRS, CDR2 YFSETQ. The CDR3 spells CASNSGQNRMNTEAFF. Here the CDR3 DNA reads TGCGCCAGCAACTCTGGACAGAATAGGATGAACACTGAAGCTTTCTTT.

The chain recombines TRBV28 with TRBJ1-5; TRBD1 matches at 8 bases. Trimming cost V 5 bases and J 3 bases; bases outside gene matches: 6. This CDR3 has 15 residues. CDR1 and CDR2 from the germline V gene are MDHEN and SYDVKM. The chain's CDR3 is CASSPGTGYNQPQHF. CDR3 nucleotides: TGTGCCAGCAGTCCAGGGACAGGATACAATCAGCCCCAGCATTTT.

The chain couples TRBV6-6 to TRBJ1-2; 7 bases are shared with TRBD1. This CDR3 has 15 amino acids. Germline assignment: CDR1 MNHNY and CDR2 SVGAGI (reference sequence). The J segment lost 2 bases and the V segment lost 6 bases, leaving 9 bases of the junction unmatched. CDR3 in amino acids: CASSQYPGQNYGYTF. CDR3 bases: TGTGCCAGCAGCCAATACCCGGGACAGAACTATGGCTACACCTTC.

The chain carries TRBV30 and TRBJ1-1, with TRBD1 as a possible D gene (6 bases). This CDR3 has 12 amino acids. V dropped 8 bases and J dropped 5 bases, with 15 bases sitting between them. Germline V CDR1 and CDR2: GTSNPN, SVGIG (reference sequence). The CDR3 coding sequence is TGTGCCGGGTTACAGGACAGTACTGAAGCTTTCTTT. It codes for CAGLQDSTEAFF.

The count of this clone is one. V usage is TRBV7-3 and J usage is TRBJ1-1; tentative D call: TRBD1 (5 bases). The CDR3 runs to 14 residues. The germline V gene has CDR1 SGHTA and CDR2 FQGTGA. V lost 5 bases to trimming and J lost 4 bases, with 14 bases between them. CDR3: CASSNPGGSTEAFF. In DNA, the CDR3 is TGTGCCAGCAGCAACCCTGGGGGGAGCACTGAAGCTTTCTTT.

This chain joins TRBV24-1 and TRBJ1-1; D call uncertain. Per germline, CDR1 KGHDR and CDR2 SFDVKD. This CDR3 is built from 13 residues. The V end was cut by 9 bases, the J end by 0 bases, with 10 bases between. The CDR3 spells CATDSGLNTEAFF. As DNA, the CDR3 is TGTGCCACCGACTCGGGTTTGAACACTGAAGCTTTCTTT.

The genes are TRBV24-1 and TRBJ1-5, with 9 bases aligning to TRBD1. CDR3 length equals 16 residues. Trimming cost V 3 bases and J 3 bases; bases outside gene matches: 5. Germline V CDR1 and CDR2: KGHDR, SFDVKD. The CDR3 DNA reads as TGTGCCACCAGTGATGTAGACAGGGGGGACAATCAGCCCCAGCATTTT. It codes for CATSDVDRGDNQPQHF.

The rearrangement links TRBV11-2 to TRBJ1-5; the D gene is possibly TRBD1 (5 bases). V lost 2 bases and J lost 0, with 8 bases in between. The CDR3 totals 15 residues. Germline assignment: CDR1 SGHAT and CDR2 FQNNGV. In DNA, the CDR3 is TGTGCCAGCAGCTTACGGGGGAATAGCAATCAGCCCCAGCATTTT. Its protein is CASSLRGNSNQPQHF.

The genes are TRBV4-1 and TRBJ2-3, with 9 positions matching TRBD2. CDR1 and CDR2 (germline): MGHRA, YSYEKL. The CDR3 runs to 17 residues. V gave up 0 bases and J gave up 6 bases; unmatched junction bases: 10. The CDR3 coding sequence is TGCGCCAGCAGCCAAGATTATTTCTCGGCGGGGGGGGATACGCAGTATTTT. It specifies CASSQDYFSAGGDTQYF.

The J gene is TRBJ1-3, the V gene TRBV7-2; a weak D match, TRBD1 (5 bases). The CDR3 loop spans 15 amino acids. V lost 5 bases to trimming and J lost 2 bases, with 13 bases between them. CDR1 is SGHTA and CDR2 is FQGNSA in the germline V gene. The CDR3, as DNA: TGTGCCAGCAGCCAACAGGCCCGGACTGGAAACACCATATATTTT. Amino acids: CASSQQARTGNTIYF.

This clone was observed a single time. The chain carries TRBV28 and TRBJ1-5; no clear D. The CDR3 runs 15 residues. V lost 5 bases and J lost 8, with 19 bases in between. Germline lookup yields CDR1 MDHEN and CDR2 SYDVKM. The CDR3 region is CASSPPAGDLEPQHF. As DNA, the CDR3 is TGTGCCAGCAGTCCGCCGGCCGGGGATTTGGAGCCCCAGCATTTT.

V is TRBV13 and J is TRBJ1-5; 9 positions match TRBD1. This CDR3 has 15 amino acids. Germline V gene lookup returns CDR1 PRHDT and CDR2 FYEKMQ (reference sequence). V shed 5 bases, J shed 2 bases, and the junction held 4 bases outside the gene matches. In DNA, the CDR3 is TGTGCCAGCAGCCGCGGGACAGGGCGCAATCAGCCCCAGCATTTT. It codes for CASSRGTGRNQPQHF.

V and J are TRBV7-2 and TRBJ2-7, with D tentatively TRBD1 (6 bases). The V and J ends lost 1 base and 2 bases respectively, with 9 bases between them. This CDR3 is built from 14 residues. Germline values: CDR1 SGHTA, CDR2 FQGNSA. The CDR3 DNA sequence: TGTGCCAGCAGCTTAGGGACAGACACCTACGAGCAGTACTTC. Translated, it gives CASSLGTDTYEQYF.

The rearrangement uses TRBV5-1 and TRBJ2-1; the match to TRBD2 covers 9 bases. After removal of 0 bases from V and 2 bases from J, the junction contained 3 bases not matched to a gene. The CDR3 is 16 residues long. Germline V gene data show CDR1 as SGHRS and CDR2 as YFSETQ. The DNA for the CDR3 is TGCGCCAGCAGCTTGGGTCTAGCGGGGACCTACAATGAGCAGTTCTTC. Its translation: CASSLGLAGTYNEQFF.

This clone was seen once. This sequence joins TRBV7-2 and TRBJ2-1; D may be TRBD1 (6 bases). The V gene lost 3 bases and the J gene lost 0 bases, with 12 bases spanning the gap. There are 16 residues in the CDR3. Germline assignment: CDR1 SGHTA and CDR2 FQGNSA. As DNA, the CDR3 is TGTGCCAGCAGCTTGAACAGGGCAAGCTCCTACAATGAGCAGTTCTTC. It yields the protein CASSLNRASSYNEQFF.

As DNA, the CDR3 is TGTGCCAGCAGCTTACTTGGCTTTGAAGCTTTCTTT. Amino acids: CASSLLGFEAFF. J is TRBJ1-1 and V is TRBV7-9; D is uncertain. With 2 bases removed from V and 7 bases from J, the gap between germline ends came to 8 bases. This CDR3 is built from 12 residues. Per the germline V gene, CDR1 is SEHNR and CDR2 is FQNEAQ (reference sequence).

This chain joins TRBV25-1 and TRBJ1-1; D might be TRBD1 (6 bases). CDR1 is MGHDK and CDR2 is SYGVNS in the germline V gene. This CDR3 spans 14 amino acids. V dropped 6 bases and J dropped 4 bases, with 15 bases sitting between them. The CDR3 DNA follows: TGTGCCAGCAGCAGATCCAGGGGATTCACTGAAGCTTTCTTT. Its protein product is CASSRSRGFTEAFF. Variable domain in full (rest from reference TRBV25-1 and TRBJ1-1): EADIYQTPRYLVIGTGKKITLECSQTMGHDKMYWYQQDPGMELHLIHYSYGVNSTEKGDLSSESTVSRIRTEHFPLTLESARPSHTSQYLCASSRSRGFTEAFFGQGTRLTVV.